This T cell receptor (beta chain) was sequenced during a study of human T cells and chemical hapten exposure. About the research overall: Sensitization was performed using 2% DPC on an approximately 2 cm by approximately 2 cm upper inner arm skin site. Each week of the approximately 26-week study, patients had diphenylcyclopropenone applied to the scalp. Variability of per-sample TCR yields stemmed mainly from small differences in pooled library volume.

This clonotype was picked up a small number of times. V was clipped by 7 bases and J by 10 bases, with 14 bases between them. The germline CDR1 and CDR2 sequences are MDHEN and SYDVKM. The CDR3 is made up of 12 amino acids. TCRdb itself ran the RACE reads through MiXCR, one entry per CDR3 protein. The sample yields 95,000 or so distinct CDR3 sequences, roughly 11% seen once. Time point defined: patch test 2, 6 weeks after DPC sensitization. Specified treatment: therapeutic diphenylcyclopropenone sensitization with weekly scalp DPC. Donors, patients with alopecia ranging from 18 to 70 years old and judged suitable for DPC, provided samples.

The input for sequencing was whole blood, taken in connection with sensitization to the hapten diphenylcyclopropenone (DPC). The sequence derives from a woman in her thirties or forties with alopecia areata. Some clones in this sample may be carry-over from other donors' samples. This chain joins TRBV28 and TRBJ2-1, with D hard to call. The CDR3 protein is CASTRPPDEQFF. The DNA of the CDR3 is TGTGCCAGCACCCGCCCCCCGGACGAGCAGTTCTTC.